This TCR beta chain was sequenced for a study of T cell changes during pregnancy in multiple sclerosis. This CDR3 is built from 13 residues. The V gene's germline CDR1 is SGHDN and CDR2 FVKESK. With 4 bases removed from V and 1 base from J, the gap between germline ends came to 7 bases. Assay: immunoSEQ multiplex PCR; the TCRdb copy retains only in-frame clones and omits some. The sample lists about 52,000 clones, about 90% occurring once. This clone was observed a handful of times. The receptor comes from a female donor in good health, enrolled as a control in a pregnancy study. Sequenced here: CD4+ T cells from peripheral blood mononuclear cells, sampled after pregnancy. The chain is built from TRBV14 and TRBJ1-1; D is uncertain. The CDR3: CASSPQENTEAFF. In DNA, the CDR3 is TGTGCCAGCAGCCCTCAGGAGAACACTGAAGCTTTCTTT.